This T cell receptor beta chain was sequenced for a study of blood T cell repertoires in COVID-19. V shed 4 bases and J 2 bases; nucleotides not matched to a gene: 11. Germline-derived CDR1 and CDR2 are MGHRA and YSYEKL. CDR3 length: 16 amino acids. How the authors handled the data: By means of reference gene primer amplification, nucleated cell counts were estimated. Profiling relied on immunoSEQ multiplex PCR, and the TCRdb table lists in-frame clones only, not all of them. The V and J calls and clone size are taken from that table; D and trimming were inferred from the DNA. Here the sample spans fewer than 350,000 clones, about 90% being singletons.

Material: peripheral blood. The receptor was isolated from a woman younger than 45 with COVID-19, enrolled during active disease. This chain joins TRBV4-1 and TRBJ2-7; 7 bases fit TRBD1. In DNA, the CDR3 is TGCGCCAGCAGCCCCCAGACAGGGATGTCGACCTACGAGCAGTACTTC. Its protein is CASSPQTGMSTYEQYF.